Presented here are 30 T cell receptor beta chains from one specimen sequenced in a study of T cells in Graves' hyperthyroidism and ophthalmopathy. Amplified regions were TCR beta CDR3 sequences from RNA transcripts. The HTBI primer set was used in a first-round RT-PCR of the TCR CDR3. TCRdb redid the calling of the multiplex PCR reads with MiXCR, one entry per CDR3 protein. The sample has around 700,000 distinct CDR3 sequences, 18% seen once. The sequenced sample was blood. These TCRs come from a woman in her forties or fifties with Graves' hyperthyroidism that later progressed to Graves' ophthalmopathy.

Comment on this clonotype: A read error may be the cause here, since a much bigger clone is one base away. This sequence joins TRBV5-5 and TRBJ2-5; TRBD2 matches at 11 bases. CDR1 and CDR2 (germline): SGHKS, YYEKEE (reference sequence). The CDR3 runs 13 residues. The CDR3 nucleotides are TGTGCCAGCGGCTCACTAGCGGGGGAGACCCAGCACTTC. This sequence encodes CASGSLAGETQHF.

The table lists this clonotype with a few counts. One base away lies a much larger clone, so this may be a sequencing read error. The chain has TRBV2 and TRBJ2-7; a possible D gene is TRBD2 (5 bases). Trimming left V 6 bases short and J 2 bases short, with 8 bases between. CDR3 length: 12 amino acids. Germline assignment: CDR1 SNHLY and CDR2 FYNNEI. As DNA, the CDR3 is TGTGCCAGCAGAGCGGACGCCTACGAGCAGTACTTC. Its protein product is CASRADAYEQYF.

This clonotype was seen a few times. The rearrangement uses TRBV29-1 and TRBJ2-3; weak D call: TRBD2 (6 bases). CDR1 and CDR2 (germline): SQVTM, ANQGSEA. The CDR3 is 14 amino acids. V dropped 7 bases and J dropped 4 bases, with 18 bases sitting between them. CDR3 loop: CSGDRELEPDTQYF. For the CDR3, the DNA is TGCAGCGGGGACCGGGAGTTAGAGCCAGATACGCAGTATTTT.

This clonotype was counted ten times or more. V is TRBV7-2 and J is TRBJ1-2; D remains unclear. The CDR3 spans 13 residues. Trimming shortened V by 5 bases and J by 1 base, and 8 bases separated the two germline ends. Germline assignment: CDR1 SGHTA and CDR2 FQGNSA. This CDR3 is CASSHPSNYGYTF. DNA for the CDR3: TGTGCCAGCAGCCACCCAAGTAACTATGGCTACACCTTC.

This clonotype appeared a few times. For the CDR3, the DNA is TGCAGTGCTACCGATACAGATACGCAGTATTTT. Its translation: CSATDTDTQYF. The chain joins TRBV20-1 to TRBJ2-3; D remains ambiguous. V was shortened by 4 bases and J by 3 bases, with 5 bases between the two germline ends. Germline assignment: CDR1 DFQATT and CDR2 SNEGSKA (reference sequence). The CDR3 is made up of 11 amino acids.

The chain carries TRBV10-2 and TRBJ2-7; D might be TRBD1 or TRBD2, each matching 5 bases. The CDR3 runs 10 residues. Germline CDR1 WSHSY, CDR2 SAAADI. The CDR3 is CDMGVYEQYF. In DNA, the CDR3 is TGCGACATGGGGGTGTACGAGCAGTACTTC.

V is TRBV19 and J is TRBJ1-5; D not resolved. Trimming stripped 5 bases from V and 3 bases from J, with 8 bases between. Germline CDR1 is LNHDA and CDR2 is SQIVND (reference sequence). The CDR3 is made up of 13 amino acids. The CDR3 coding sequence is TGTGCCAGTAGTCCCTTCGCCAATCAGCCCCAGCATTTT. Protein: CASSPFANQPQHF.

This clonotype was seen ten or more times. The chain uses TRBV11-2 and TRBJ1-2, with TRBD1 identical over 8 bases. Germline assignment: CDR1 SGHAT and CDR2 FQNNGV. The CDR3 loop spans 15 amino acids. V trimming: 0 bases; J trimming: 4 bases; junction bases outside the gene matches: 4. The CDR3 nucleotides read TGTGCCAGCAGCTTAGACAAGGGGACAGGCTATGGCTACACCTTC. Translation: CASSLDKGTGYGYTF. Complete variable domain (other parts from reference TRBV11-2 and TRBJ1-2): EAGVAQSPRYKIIEKRQSVAFWCNPISGHATLYWYQQILGQGPKLLIQFQNNGVVDDSQLPKDRFSAERLKGVDSTLKIQPAKLEDSAVYLCASSLDKGTGYGYTFGSGTRLTVV.

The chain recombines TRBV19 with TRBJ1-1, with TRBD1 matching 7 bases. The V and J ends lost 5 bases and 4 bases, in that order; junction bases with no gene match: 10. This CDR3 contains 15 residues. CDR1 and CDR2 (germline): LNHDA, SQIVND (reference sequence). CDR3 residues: CASSPSTGWATEAFF. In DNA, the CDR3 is TGTGCCAGTAGTCCATCGACAGGGTGGGCCACTGAAGCTTTCTTT.

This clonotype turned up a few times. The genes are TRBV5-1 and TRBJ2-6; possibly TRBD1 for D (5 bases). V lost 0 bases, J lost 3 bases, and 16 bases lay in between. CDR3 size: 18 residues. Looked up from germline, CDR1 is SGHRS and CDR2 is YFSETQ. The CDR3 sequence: CASSLEGWQGSGANVLTF. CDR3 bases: TGCGCCAGCAGCTTGGAAGGCTGGCAGGGAAGTGGGGCCAACGTCCTGACTTTC.

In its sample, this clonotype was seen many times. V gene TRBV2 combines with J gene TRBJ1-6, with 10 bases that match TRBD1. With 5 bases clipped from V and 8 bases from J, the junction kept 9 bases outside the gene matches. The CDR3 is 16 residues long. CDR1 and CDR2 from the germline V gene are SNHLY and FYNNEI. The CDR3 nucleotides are TGTGCCAGCAGTCTACGGGACAGGGGATTACATTCACCCCTCCACTTT. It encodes CASSLRDRGLHSPLHF.

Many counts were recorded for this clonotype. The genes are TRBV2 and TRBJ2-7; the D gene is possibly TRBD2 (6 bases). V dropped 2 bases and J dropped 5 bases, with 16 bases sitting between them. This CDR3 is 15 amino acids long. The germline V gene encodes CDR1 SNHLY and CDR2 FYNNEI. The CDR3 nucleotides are TGTGCCAGCAGTGAAACGGCTAGCGAGTTCCACGAGCAGTACTTC. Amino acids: CASSETASEFHEQYF.

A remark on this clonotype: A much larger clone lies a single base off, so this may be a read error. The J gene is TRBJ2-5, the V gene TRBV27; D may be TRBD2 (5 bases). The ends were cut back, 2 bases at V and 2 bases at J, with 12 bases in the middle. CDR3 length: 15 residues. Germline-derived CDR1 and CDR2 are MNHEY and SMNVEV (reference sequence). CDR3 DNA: TGTGCCAGCAGTTTACGGGGTGGACGGCAAGAGACCCAGTACTTC. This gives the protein CASSLRGGRQETQYF.

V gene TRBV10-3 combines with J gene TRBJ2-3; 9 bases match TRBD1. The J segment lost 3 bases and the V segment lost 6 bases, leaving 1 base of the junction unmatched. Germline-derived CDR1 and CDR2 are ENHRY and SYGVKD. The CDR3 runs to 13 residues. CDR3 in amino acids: CAIRGQGTDTQYF. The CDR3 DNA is TGTGCCATCAGGGGACAGGGAACAGATACGCAGTATTTT.

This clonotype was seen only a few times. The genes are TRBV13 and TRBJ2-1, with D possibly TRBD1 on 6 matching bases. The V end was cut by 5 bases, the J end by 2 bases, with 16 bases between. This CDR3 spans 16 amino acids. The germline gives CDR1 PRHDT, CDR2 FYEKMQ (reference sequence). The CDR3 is CASSVVSGAPYNEQFF. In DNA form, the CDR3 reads TGTGCCAGCAGCGTAGTATCAGGGGCCCCCTACAATGAGCAGTTCTTC.

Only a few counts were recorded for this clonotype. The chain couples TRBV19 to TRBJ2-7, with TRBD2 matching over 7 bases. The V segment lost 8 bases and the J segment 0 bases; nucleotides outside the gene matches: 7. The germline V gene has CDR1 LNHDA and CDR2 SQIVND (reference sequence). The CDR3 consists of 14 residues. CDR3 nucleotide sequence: TGTGCCAGTGGGGTGTCGGGGGGCTCCTACGAGCAGTACTTC. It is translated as CASGVSGGSYEQYF.

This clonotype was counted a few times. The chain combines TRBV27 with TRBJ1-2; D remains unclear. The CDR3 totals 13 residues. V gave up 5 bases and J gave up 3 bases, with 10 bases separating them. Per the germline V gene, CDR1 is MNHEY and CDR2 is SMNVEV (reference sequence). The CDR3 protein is CASSADGDYGYTF. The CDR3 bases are TGTGCCAGCAGTGCCGACGGGGACTATGGCTACACCTTC.

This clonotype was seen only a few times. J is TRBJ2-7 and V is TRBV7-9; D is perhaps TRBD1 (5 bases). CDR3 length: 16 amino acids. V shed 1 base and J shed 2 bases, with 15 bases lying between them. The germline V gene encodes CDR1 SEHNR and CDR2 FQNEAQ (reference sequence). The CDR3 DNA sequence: TGTGCCAGCAGCTTAGTGCAGGGTCGCACCACCTACGAGCAGTACTTC. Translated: CASSLVQGRTTYEQYF.

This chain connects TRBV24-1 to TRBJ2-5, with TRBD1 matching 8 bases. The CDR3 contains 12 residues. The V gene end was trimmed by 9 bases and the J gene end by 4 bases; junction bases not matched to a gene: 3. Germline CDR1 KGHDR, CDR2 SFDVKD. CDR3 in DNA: TGTGCCACCTCTGACAGGGGAGAGACCCAGTACTTC. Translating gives CATSDRGETQYF.

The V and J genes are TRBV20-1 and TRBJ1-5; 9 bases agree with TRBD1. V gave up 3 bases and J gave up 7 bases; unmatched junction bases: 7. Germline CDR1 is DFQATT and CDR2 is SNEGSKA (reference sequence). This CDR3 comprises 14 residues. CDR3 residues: CSARLGQGRQPQHF. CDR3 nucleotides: TGCAGTGCTAGGTTGGGACAGGGTCGCCAGCCCCAGCATTTT.

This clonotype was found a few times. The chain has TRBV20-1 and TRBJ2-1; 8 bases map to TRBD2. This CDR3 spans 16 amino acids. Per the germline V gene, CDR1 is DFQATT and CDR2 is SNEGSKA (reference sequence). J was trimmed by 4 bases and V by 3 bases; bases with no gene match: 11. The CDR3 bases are TGCAGTGCTAGTTGGGGTAGCGGGGTATTTTACAATGAGCAGTTCTTC. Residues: CSASWGSGVFYNEQFF.

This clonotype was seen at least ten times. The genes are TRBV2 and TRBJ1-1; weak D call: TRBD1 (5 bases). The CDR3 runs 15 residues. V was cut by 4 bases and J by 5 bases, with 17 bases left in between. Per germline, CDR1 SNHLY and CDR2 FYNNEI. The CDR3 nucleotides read TGTGCCAGCAGTGGCGACGGGGCGCGAAGGACTGAAGCTTTCTTT. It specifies CASSGDGARRTEAFF.

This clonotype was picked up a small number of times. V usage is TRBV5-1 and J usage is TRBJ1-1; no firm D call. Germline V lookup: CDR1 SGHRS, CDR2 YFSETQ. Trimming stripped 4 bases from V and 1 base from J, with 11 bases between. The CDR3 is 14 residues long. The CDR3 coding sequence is TGCGCCAGCAGCCTGAGACTCGGGAACACTGAAGCTTTCTTT. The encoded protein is CASSLRLGNTEAFF. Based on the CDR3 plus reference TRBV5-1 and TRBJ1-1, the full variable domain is KAGVTQTPRYLIKTRGQQVTLSCSPISGHRSVSWYQQTPGQGLQFLFEYFSETQRNKGNFPGRFSGRQFSNSRSEMNVSTLELGDSALYLCASSLRLGNTEAFFGQGTRLTVV.

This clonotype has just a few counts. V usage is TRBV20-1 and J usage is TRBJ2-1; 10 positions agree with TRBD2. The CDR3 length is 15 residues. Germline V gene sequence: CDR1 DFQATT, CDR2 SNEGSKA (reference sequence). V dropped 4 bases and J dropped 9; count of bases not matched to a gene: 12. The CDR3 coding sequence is TGCAGTGCTACCGAGGGGACTAGCGCTAAGGGTGAGCAGTTCTTC. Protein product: CSATEGTSAKGEQFF.

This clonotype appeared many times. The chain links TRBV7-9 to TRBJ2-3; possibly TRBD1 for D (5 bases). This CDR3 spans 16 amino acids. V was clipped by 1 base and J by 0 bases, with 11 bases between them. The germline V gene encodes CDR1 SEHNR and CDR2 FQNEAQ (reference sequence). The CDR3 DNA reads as TGTGCCAGCAGCTTAGACATTGGGGCTAGCACAGATACGCAGTATTTT. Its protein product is CASSLDIGASTDTQYF.

CDR3 protein: CAISEDYGYTF. CDR3 bases: TGTGCCATCAGTGAGGACTATGGCTACACCTTC. V usage is TRBV10-3 and J usage is TRBJ1-2; D is unclear. Trimming stripped 2 bases from V and 3 bases from J, with 1 base between. There are 11 residues in the CDR3. Germline V lookup: CDR1 ENHRY, CDR2 SYGVKD.

The CDR3 nucleotides read TGTGCCAGCAGCTTCGGGGGACCGAGAAATCAGCCCCAGCATTTT. Translation: CASSFGGPRNQPQHF. The chain joins TRBV7-9 to TRBJ1-5, with D possibly being TRBD1 (5 bases). The CDR3 is 15 amino acids. The V end lost 3 bases, the J end lost 4 bases, and 13 bases lay between the germline ends. The germline gives CDR1 SEHNR, CDR2 FQNEAQ (reference sequence).

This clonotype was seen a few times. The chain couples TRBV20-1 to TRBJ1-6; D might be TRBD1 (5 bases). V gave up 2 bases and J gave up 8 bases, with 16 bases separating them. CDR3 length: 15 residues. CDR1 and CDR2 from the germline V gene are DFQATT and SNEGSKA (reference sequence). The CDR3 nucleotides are TGCAGTGCTAGAATCGGGGCAGGGACTTATTCACCCCTCCACTTT. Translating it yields CSARIGAGTYSPLHF.

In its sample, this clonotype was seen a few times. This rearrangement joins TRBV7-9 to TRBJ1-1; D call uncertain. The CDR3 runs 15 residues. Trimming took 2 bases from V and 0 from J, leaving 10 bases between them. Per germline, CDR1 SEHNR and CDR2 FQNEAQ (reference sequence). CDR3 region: CASSLTYSLNTEAFF. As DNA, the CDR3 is TGTGCCAGCAGCTTAACATACAGTCTGAACACTGAAGCTTTCTTT.

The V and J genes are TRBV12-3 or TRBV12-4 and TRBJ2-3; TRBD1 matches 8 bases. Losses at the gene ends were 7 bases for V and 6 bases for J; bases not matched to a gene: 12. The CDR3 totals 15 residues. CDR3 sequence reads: CASTGTGHPSDTQYF. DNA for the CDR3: TGTGCCAGCACCGGGACAGGCCACCCGAGTGATACGCAGTATTTT.